This TCR beta chain appears in the sequencing data of a study of blood T cell repertoires in COVID-19 (dated by TCRdb to 2018 to 2020). About the investigation overall: Samples covering the acute and convalescent phases of COVID-19 were provided by collaborators in the United States, Italy and Spain. The material from the prospective study consisted of cDNA or gDNA derived from T cells, B-cell-depleted T cells, or PBMCs. Subjects who had been exposed to COVID-19, were actively infected with it, or had recovered from it provided the deeply sampled blood TCRbeta repertoires that made up the dataset. A freely available public database, intended as a resource for researchers studying the immune response to SARS-CoV-2, is where the repertoires were released. The samples were drawn from two sources: the first 160 participants of the ongoing ImmuneRACE study, and 950 to 1,500 subjects contributed by 6 global collaborators. The sample metadata nearly always contained a de-identified subject ID, COVID-19 status, age in years and sex. Where available, HLA class I and class II types were obtained from metadata supplied by the sample provider rather than from assay-based typing.

Each collaborating institution followed its own protocols to collect whole blood in K2EDTA tubes. For TCRbeta analysis, collaborator samples were shipped as frozen whole blood, as isolated PBMCs, or as DNA extracted from either sample type. TCRbeta CDR3 regions were amplified from genomic DNA by means of the immunoSEQ Assay, a bias-controlled multiplex PCR. For the original study's pipeline: The number of nucleated cells in each sample was estimated from the amplification of reference gene primers within the assay. Sequence reads were collapsed and filtered to measure the absolute abundance of every unique TCRbeta CDR3 rearrangement. For each sample, productive Simpson clonality was calculated as the square root of Simpson's diversity index over productive rearrangements. The immuneACCESS repertoire file appears here via TCRdb, limited to in-frame rearrangements. These files lack a portion of the clones; in checked studies, under half of the deficit traces to unresolved V genes, and the cause of the others is not known. Clonal size and the V and J genes are those of that table, whereas D and trimming came from the DNA. This sample holds 75,000 to 80,000 clones; more than 75% were observed only once. In total, the top ten clones hold around 5.4% of the sample.

About this clone itself: Its antigen is still unknown. No base quality values were provided; no much bigger clone lies one nucleotide off.

Beyond this particular receptor, the publication reports: Clinical and demographic metadata were provided uncurated, with the amount varying by source and participant.

Sequences MNHNY (CDR1) and SVGAGI (CDR2) are obtained from the germline V gene (reference sequence). From the cysteine up to the phenylalanine, the CDR3 has a length of 16 residues. Only CDR3 DNA is held: 48 bases, read in frame from base 1. Trimming accounts for 4 bases at V and 2 bases at J, while the number of junction bases matched to no gene is 5. The rearranged segments are TRBV6-6 and TRBJ2-7; 13 bases in between match TRBD2. The sequenced material came from peripheral blood. The clonotype comes from a human donor in a cohort sampled during active COVID-19. The CDR3 region: CASSFLLAGGPYEQYF. At the DNA level, the sequence is TGTGCCAGCAGTTTCTTACTAGCGGGGGGGCCCTACGAGCAGTACTTC.